The entry below describes one TCR beta chain. Repertoires were generated with immunoSEQ multiplex PCR, while TCRdb's copy carries only in-frame clones and drops some. The sample holds about 66,000 clones, 90% to 97% seen once. J gave up 6 bases and V 6 bases, and 6 bases lay outside the gene matches. This CDR3 contains 13 residues. Germline V gene lookup returns CDR1 LGHNA and CDR2 YSLEER. This sample was taken from a study of cytomegalovirus exposure and HLA in healthy donors. The chain links TRBV4-3 to TRBJ1-2; 8 bases fit TRBD1. The receptor was isolated from a man aged 18 to 30 in good health and CMV-seronegative. Source material: PBMCs. The CDR3 nucleotides read TGCGCCAGCAGTGACAGGGGCCTCGATGGCTACACCTTC. Encoded protein: CASSDRGLDGYTF.